The following is a T cell receptor (beta chain) sequence with its context. The specificity of this receptor is unknown. From each donor, an approximately 2.5 ml peripheral blood sample was collected into PAXgene tubes and kept at -80 degrees C. Total RNA was isolated from whole blood with the PAXgene blood miRNA kit on an automated QIAcube, without T cell sorting. Peripheral blood from monozygotic twin pairs who were concordant or discordant for inflammatory bowel disease underwent deep TCRalpha and TCRbeta repertoire profiling using unique molecular barcoding. Smoking habits were recorded for all twin pairs, and each individual was classified as a current, former or never smoker. The data stem from a study of monozygotic twins with inflammatory bowel disease (dated by TCRdb to the late 2010s). Describing the broader study: The full study comprised approximately 28 monozygotic twin pairs: nine German pairs (four IBD-concordant, five IBD-discordant) and 19 IBD-discordant Danish pairs. The search for disease-associated traits relied mainly on comparing IBD patients with their genetically identical healthy co-twins within discordant pairs. Each individual had, on average, about 151 000 unique TCRalpha sequences and 181 000 unique TCRbeta sequences available for analysis.

Results and caveats for the whole study, not just this receptor: The results gave no support for a single strong signal or clonotype linked to IBD. No difference in repertoire similarity was observed between concordant and discordant twins, possibly owing to limited statistical power. Because patients received different immunosuppressive treatments, the repertoires may have picked up extra background noise and variability between individuals. Different T cell subtypes could not be distinguished in the analysis. Compared with healthy twins, IBD patients had fewer clonotypes in common with other individuals, a difference most pronounced in patients showing signs of disease activity. IBD patients had lower TCRbeta repertoire diversity, measured by the inverse Simpson index, than their healthy co-twins.

The germline V gene specifies SGHRS as CDR1 and YFSETQ as CDR2. Its CDR3 holds 13 amino acids, cysteine through phenylalanine. No DNA appears here. Receptor amplification or capture employed 5' RACE. Preparation of each TCR library used approximately 3.5 ug of total RNA. For each sample, cDNA was synthesized in eight separate reactions using SMARTScribe reverse transcriptase. Unique molecular identifiers containing a 6-nucleotide sample barcode were introduced through template switching during cDNA synthesis. Amplification of TCRalpha and TCRbeta cDNA involved two nested PCRs of around 16 and 10 cycles, and each PCR was followed by bead purification. Before amplification, the cDNA was treated with uracil DNA-glycosylase and purified using the QIAquick PCR purification kit. The second PCR added Illumina TruSeq-compatible adapters along with sample-specific barcodes. Library quality and concentration were checked on TapeStation and Qubit, and libraries were pooled at around 5.3 ng each. Sequencing of pooled libraries was carried out on an Illumina HiSeq2500 single-index Rapid Run using 2 x 100 bp reads and custom sequencing primers. As for how the authors treated the data: PCR and sequencing errors were corrected by UMI-based consensus assembly using MiGEC version 1.2.6. MiXCR version 2.1.1 was used for V(D)J alignment, clonotype assembly and CDR3 extraction. Gene usage, clonotype sharing and MAIT/NKT TCR abundance were normalised by analysing the top 1000, 10 000 and 20 000 clonotypes per sample. After downsampling to 27 000 UMIs, diversity was calculated as the inverse Simpson index using the vegan R package. Statistical testing used paired Mann-Whitney U tests on the discordant twin pairs and applied Benjamini-Hochberg correction for multiple testing. TCRdb reprocessed the sequencing reads and holds a single record per CDR3 protein sequence, with no DNA. The V and J calls follow TCRdb's processing rather than the paper's. The table for this sample records approximately 330,000 distinct CDR3 sequences. The ten largest make up approximately 2% of the sample.

The source is a human donor with ulcerative colitis or Crohn's disease, or a healthy co-twin of an affected twin (not recorded which). The chain joins TRBV5-1 to TRBJ2-1. The sequenced material came from blood. The CDR3 is CASSLSDYNEQFF.